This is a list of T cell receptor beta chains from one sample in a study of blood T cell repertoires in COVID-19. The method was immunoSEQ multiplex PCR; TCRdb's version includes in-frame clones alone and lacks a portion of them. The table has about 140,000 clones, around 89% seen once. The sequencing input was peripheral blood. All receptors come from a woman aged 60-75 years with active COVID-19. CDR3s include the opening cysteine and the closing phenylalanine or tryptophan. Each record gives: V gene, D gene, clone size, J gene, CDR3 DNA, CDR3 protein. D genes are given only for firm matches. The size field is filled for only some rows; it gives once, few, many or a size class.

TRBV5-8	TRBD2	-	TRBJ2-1	TGTGCCAGCAGCTTGGAGGGACTAGTTCCCAATGAGCAGTTCTTC	CASSLEGLVPNEQFF
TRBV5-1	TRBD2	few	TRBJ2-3	TGCGCCAGCAGCTCGACTAGCGGGAGTGCAGATACGCAGTATTTT	CASSSTSGSADTQYF
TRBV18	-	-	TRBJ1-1	TGTGCCAGCTCAGCCGGGGTCGAAATGAACACTGAAGCTTTCTTT	CASSAGVEMNTEAFF
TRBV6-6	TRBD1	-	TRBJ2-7	TGTGCCAGCAGTGGACGCTCACAGGGGGACGAGCAGTACTTC	CASSGRSQGDEQYF
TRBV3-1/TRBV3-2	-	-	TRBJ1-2	TGTGCCAGCAGCCAAAACAGGGTAAACTATGGCTACACCTTC	CASSQNRVNYGYTF
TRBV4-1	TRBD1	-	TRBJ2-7	TGCGCCAGCAGCTCGACCCCCGGACAGGCATCCTACGAGCAGTACTTC	CASSSTPGQASYEQYF
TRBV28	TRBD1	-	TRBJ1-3	TGTGCCAGCCGAGGGACAGCTGGAAACACCATATATTTT	CASRGTAGNTIYF
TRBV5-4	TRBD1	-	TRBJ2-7	TGTGCCAGCAGCTCGGACAGGGGGATGAGCTCCTACGAGCAGTACTTC	CASSSDRGMSSYEQYF
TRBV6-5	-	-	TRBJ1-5	TGTGCCAGCAGTTACAGGGAGGATCAGCCCCAGCATTTT	CASSYREDQPQHF
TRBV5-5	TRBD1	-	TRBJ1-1	TGTGCCAGCAGCCCCGTGGACAGGGGGAACACTGAAGCTTTCTTT	CASSPVDRGNTEAFF
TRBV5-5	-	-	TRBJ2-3	TGTGCCAGCATAGAACGAGGCACAGATACGCAGTATTTT	CASIERGTDTQYF
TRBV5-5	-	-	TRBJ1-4	TGTGCCAGCAGTCTTACTAGGATAGAATTGAATGAAAAACTGTTTTTT	CASSLTRIELNEKLFF
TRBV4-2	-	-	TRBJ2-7	TGTGCCAGCGGCTTCGGACTTTCGACTGATCAGTACTTC	CASGFGLSTDQYF
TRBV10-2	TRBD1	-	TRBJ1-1	TGCGCCAGCAGTGTTGACAGGGGGAGGACTGAAGCTTTCTTT	CASSVDRGRTEAFF
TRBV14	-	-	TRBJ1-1	TGTGCCAGCAGCCAAGATCGGTTTATTTGGTCTGAAGCTTTCTTT	CASSQDRFIWSEAFF
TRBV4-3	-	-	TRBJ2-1	TGCGCCAGCAGCCAAGATTATGTTAGGGGTAATGAGCAGTTCTTC	CASSQDYVRGNEQFF
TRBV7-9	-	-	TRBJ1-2	TGTGCCAGCAGCTTCCAGGCTGGCGACGGCTACACCTTC	CASSFQAGDGYTF
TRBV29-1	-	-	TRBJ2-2	TGCAGCGTCACACCGGGACAAACTACCGGGGAGCTGTTTTTT	CSVTPGQTTGELFF
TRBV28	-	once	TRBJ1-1	TGTGCCAGCAGCTCAGGAGGGGTTTTGGACACTGAAGCTTTCTTT	CASSSGGVLDTEAFF
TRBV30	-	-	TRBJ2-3	TGTGCCTGGAAGAGAGATACGCAGTATTTT	CAWKRDTQYF
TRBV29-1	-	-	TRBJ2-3	TGCAGCGCCGCAAGGAGGGCGGGGTCAGATACGCAGTATTTT	CSAARRAGSDTQYF
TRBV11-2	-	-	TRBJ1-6	TGTGCCAGCAGCTTAGATGGGGGGATTTTAAGAAAGTCACCCCTCCACTTT	CASSLDGGILRKSPLHF
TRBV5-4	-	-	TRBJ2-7	TGTGCCAGCAGCTTGGTGGTAGTTGGCGAGCAGTACTTC	CASSLVVVGEQYF
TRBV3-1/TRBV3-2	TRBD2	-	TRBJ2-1	TGTGCCAGCAGCCCCTTCCCGGGAGGGTACAATGAGCAGTTCTTC	CASSPFPGGYNEQFF
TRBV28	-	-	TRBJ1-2	TGTGCCAGCAGTTTAGTCTTCTATGGCTACACCTTC	CASSLVFYGYTF
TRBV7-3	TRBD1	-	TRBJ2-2	TGTGCCAGCAGCCCGTCGGGACAGGGGGTAGCCGGGGAGCTGTTTTTT	CASSPSGQGVAGELFF
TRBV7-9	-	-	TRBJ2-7	TGTGCCAGCAGCTTCTACAAAGTGGACACCTCCTACGAGCAGTACTTC	CASSFYKVDTSYEQYF
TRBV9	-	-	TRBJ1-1	TGTGCCAGCAGCGTTAGCGAGGGAGGTCTTATGAACACTGAAGCTTTCTTT	CASSVSEGGLMNTEAFF
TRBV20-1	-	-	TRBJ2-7	TGCAGTGCTACCCCTTCCTACGAGCAGTACTTC	CSATPSYEQYF
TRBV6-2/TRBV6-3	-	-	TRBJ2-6	TGTGCCAGCAGTTACTCGTACAGGAGCTCTGGGGCCAACGTCCTGACTTTC	CASSYSYRSSGANVLTF
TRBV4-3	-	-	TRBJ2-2	TGCGCCAGCAGCCAAACAGGACGGTATTACGGGGAGCTGTTTTTT	CASSQTGRYYGELFF
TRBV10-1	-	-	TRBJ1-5	TGCGCCAGCAGGCTACAGGGTAATCAGCCCCAGCATTTT	CASRLQGNQPQHF
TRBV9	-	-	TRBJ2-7	TGTGCCAGCAGCCAACGTGGGGGGGCAGGCGAGCAGTACTTC	CASSQRGGAGEQYF
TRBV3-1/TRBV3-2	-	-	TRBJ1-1	TGTGCCAGCAGCCTCGGACAGATGAACACTGAAGCTTTCTTT	CASSLGQMNTEAFF
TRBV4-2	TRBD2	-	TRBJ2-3	TGTGCCAGCAGCCCCCGGGGACTAGCGGGAGTTGATACGCAGTATTTT	CASSPRGLAGVDTQYF
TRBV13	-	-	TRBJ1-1	TGTGCCAGCAGCTGGGGACAGAACACTGAAGCTTTCTTT	CASSWGQNTEAFF
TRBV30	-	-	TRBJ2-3	TGTGCCTGGAGCGCCCCCGGGGCGGGGGATACGCAGTATTTT	CAWSAPGAGDTQYF
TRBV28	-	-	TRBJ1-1	TGTGCCAGCAGACTGAATGGGAACACTGAAGCTTTCTTT	CASRLNGNTEAFF
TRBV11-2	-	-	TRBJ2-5	TGTGCCAGCAGCTTAGATCCGTACCAAGAGACCCAGTACTTC	CASSLDPYQETQYF
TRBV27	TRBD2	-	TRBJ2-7	TGTGCCAGCAGTTTATATGCTAGCGGGAACGAGCAGTACTTC	CASSLYASGNEQYF
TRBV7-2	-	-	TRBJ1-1	TGTGCCAGCAGCCTCGGGGGAGGGGGCACTGAAGCTTTCTTT	CASSLGGGGTEAFF
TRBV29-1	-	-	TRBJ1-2	TGCAGCGTTCCCGCTAACTATGGCTACACCTTC	CSVPANYGYTF
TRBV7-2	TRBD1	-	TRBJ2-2	TGTGCCAGCAGCTTCGGGACAGGGAAGTTGACCGGGGAGCTGTTTTTT	CASSFGTGKLTGELFF
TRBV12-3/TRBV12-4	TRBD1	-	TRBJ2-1	TGTGCCAGCAGTTTAGGGACAGGGGGTGAGCAGTTCTTC	CASSLGTGGEQFF
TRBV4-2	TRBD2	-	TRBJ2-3	TGTGCCAGCAGCCAAGCTCCTCTAGCGGGTACAGATACGCAGTATTTT	CASSQAPLAGTDTQYF
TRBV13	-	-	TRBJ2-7	TGTGCCAGCAGTCTCGGTGAGTACTTC	CASSLGEYF
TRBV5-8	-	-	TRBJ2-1	TGTGCCAGCAGCTTTGGGGATTCGGGATACAATGAGCAGTTCTTC	CASSFGDSGYNEQFF
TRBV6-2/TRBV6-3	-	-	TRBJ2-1	TGTGCCAGCAGTCGAGAATCGGGGCAGTTCTTC	CASSRESGQFF
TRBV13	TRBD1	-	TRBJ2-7	TGTGCCAGCAGCTTGACAGGGAAGGACGAGCAGTACTTC	CASSLTGKDEQYF
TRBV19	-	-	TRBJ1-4	TGTGCCAGTAGTACTCCGGGCCGGGATGGAAAACTGTTTTTT	CASSTPGRDGKLFF
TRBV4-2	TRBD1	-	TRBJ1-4	TGTGCCAGCAGCCAAGGGGGTAACAGGGGGAATGAAAAACTGTTTTTT	CASSQGGNRGNEKLFF
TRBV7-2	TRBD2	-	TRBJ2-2	TGTGCCAGCAGACTACGGACTAGCGGATGGGCCGGGGAGCTGTTTTTT	CASRLRTSGWAGELFF
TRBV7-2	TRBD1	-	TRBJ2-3	TGTGCCAGCAGCAAGTTAACAGGGGTTTACACAGATACGCAGTATTTT	CASSKLTGVYTDTQYF
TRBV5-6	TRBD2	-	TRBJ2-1	TGTGCCAGCAGCTTGCTAGCGGGAGTCCTTGAGCAGTTCTTC	CASSLLAGVLEQFF
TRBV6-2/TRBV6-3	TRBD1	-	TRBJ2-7	TGTGCCAGCAGTTACTTTTGGACAGGGGGTCCCCCCTACGAGCAGTACTTC	CASSYFWTGGPPYEQYF
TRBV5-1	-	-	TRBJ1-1	TGCGCCAGCAGCTTTGGGCGGGAGAACACTGAAGCTTTCTTT	CASSFGRENTEAFF
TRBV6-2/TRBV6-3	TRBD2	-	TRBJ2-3	TGTGCCAGCAGCCTATGGGAGGGCGATACGCAGTATTTT	CASSLWEGDTQYF